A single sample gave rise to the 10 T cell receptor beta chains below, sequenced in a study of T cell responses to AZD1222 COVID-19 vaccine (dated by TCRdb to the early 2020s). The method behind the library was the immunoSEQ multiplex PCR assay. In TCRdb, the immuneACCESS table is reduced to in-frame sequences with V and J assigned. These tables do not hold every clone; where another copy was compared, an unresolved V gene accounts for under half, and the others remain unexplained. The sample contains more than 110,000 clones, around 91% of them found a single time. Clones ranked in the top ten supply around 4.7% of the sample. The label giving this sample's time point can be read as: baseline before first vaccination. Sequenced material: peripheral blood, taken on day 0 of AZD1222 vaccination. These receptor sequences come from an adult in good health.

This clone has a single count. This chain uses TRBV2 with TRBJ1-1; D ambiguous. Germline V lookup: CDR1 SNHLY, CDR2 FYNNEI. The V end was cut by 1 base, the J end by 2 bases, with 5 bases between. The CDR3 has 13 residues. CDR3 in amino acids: CASSEGANTEAFF. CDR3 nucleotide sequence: TGTGCCAGCAGTGAAGGGGCAAACACTGAAGCTTTCTTT.

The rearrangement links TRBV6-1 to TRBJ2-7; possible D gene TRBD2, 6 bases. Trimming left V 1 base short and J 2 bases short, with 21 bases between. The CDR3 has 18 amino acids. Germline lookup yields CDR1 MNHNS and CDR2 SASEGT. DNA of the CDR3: TGTGCCAGCAGTGAAGGTATAGGGGCGGGGACTCTCCCCTACGAGCAGTACTTC. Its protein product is CASSEGIGAGTLPYEQYF.

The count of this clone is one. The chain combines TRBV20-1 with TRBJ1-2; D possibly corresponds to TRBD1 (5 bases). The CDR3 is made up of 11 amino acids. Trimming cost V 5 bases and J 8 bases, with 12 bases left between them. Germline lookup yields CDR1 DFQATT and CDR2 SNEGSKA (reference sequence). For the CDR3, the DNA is TGCAGTGCTCAGAACAGGCCGGGCTACACCTTC. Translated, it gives CSAQNRPGYTF.

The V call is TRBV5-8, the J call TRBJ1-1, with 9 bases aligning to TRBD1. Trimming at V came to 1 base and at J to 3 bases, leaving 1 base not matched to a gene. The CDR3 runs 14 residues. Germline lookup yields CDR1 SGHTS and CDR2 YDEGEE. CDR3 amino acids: CASSLWDRDTEAFF. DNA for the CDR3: TGTGCCAGCAGCTTGTGGGACAGGGACACTGAAGCTTTCTTT.

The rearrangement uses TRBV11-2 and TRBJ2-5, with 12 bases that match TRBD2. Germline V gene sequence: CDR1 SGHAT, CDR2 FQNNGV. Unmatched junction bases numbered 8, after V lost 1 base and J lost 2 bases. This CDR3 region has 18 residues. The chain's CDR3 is CASSLVRLAGGEQETQYF. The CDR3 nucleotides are TGTGCCAGCAGCTTAGTACGGCTAGCGGGAGGGGAGCAAGAGACCCAGTACTTC.

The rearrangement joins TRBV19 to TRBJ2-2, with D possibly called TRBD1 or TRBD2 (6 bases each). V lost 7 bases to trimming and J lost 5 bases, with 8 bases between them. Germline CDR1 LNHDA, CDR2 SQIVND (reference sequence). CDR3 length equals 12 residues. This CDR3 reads CASIGGTGELFF. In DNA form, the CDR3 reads TGTGCCAGTATAGGGGGGACCGGGGAGCTGTTTTTT.

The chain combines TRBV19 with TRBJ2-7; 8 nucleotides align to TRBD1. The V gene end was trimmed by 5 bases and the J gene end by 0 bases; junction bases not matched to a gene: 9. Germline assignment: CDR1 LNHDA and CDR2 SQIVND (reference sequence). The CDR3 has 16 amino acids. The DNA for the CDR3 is TGTGCCAGTAGTCCCCGGACAGGGAGGAGCTCCTACGAGCAGTACTTC. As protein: CASSPRTGRSSYEQYF.

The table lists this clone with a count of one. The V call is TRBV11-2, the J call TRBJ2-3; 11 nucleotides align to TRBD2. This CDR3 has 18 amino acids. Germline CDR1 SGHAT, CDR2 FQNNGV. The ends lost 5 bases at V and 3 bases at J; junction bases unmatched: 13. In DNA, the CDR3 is TGTGCCAGCAGCCTAGTCACTAGCGGGAGTATACGGACAGATACGCAGTATTTT. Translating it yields CASSLVTSGSIRTDTQYF.

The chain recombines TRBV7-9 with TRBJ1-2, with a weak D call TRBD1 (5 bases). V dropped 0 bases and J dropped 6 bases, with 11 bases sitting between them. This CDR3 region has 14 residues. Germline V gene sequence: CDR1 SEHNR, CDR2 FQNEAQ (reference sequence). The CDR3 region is CASSLARTPDGYTF. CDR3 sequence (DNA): TGTGCCAGCAGCTTAGCTCGGACACCCGATGGCTACACCTTC.

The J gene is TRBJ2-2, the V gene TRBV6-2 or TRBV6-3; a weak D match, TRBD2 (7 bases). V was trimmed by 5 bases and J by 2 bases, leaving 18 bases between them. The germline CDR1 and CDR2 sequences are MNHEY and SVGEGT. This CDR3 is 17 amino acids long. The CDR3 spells CASSKAGGLRNTGELFF. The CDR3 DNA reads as TGTGCCAGCAGTAAGGCCGGGGGGCTTCGAAACACCGGGGAGCTGTTTTTT.